The 13 T cell receptor beta chains presented below share a single source sample, sequenced in a study of CD8 T cells in cerebrospinal fluid in Alzheimer's disease (dated by TCRdb to the early 2020s). Library preparation employed 10x single-cell sequencing. Sequenced on a NextSeq 550. The reads were reprocessed in TCRdb, with one entry per CDR3 protein sequence and no accompanying DNA. The sample has 1,100 to 1,500 distinct CDR3 sequences on record. Of the sample, around 19% is held by the ten largest clones. Sequencing was done on a sample of cerebrospinal fluid. The receptors here all came from a human donor with mild cognitive impairment.

This sequence joins TRBV9 and TRBJ2-3; TCRdb designates TRBD1, a call that cannot be tested without DNA. The germline V gene encodes CDR1 SGDLS and CDR2 YYNGEE. The CDR3 extends over 17 amino acids. CDR3 amino acids: CASSVARDSLSTDTQYF.

The chain combines TRBV6-5 with TRBJ1-2; there is no DNA to check the TCRdb D call of TRBD1. Germline V gene data show CDR1 as MNHEY and CDR2 as SVGAGI. CDR3 size: 13 residues. The CDR3 sequence is CASSPGTPPGYTF.

Measured by frequency, this clonotype is medium-sized. This chain connects TRBV7-9 to TRBJ2-5. This CDR3 contains 12 residues. Per the germline V gene, CDR1 is SEHNR and CDR2 is FQNEAQ (reference sequence). CDR3: CASSLAYETQYF.

This clonotype ranks as medium-sized (0.01 to 0.1%) in terms of frequency. The V and J genes are TRBV2 and TRBJ2-6; TCRdb's D gene call, TRBD2, goes unchecked for lack of DNA. The germline V gene encodes CDR1 SNHLY and CDR2 FYNNEI. This CDR3 contains 16 residues. The CDR3 sequence: CASSEQRDAGANVLTF.

The chain has TRBV6-1 and TRBJ2-4; TCRdb selects TRBD1, and the lack of DNA leaves this call unchecked. Germline V gene sequence: CDR1 MNHNS, CDR2 SASEGT. This CDR3 comprises 15 residues. CDR3 in amino acids: CASTPPGVGQNIQYF.

CDR3 residues: CAWSRGEFKSTDTQYF. The rearrangement joins TRBV30 to TRBJ2-3; TCRdb lists TRBD1, though no DNA is available to test this call. CDR3 size: 16 residues. Germline V CDR1 and CDR2: GTSNPN, SVGIG (reference sequence).

This clonotype is large by frequency. The rearrangement joins TRBV7-8 to TRBJ2-5. The CDR3 is 12 residues long. Germline CDR1 reads SGHVS; CDR2 reads FQNEAQ. This CDR3 is CASSQMEETQYF.

This chain connects TRBV19 to TRBJ2-7; absent DNA, TCRdb's TRBD1 call cannot be checked. This CDR3 has 17 amino acids. The germline V gene has CDR1 LNHDA and CDR2 SQIVND (reference sequence). The CDR3 protein is CASSSARDPSSADEQYF.

The CDR3 is CASSLALQGTEAFF. The rearrangement joins TRBV7-2 to TRBJ1-1; absent DNA, TCRdb's TRBD1 call cannot be checked. The CDR3 consists of 14 residues. The germline V gene has CDR1 SGHTA and CDR2 FQGNSA.

This clonotype registers medium-sized by frequency. This chain uses TRBV7-8 with TRBJ2-7; as DNA is missing, the TRBD1 call by TCRdb cannot be tested. The CDR3 is 15 amino acids. Germline CDR1 SGHVS, CDR2 FQNEAQ. CDR3 loop: CASSPDRGVTYEQYF.

This clonotype is deemed medium-sized by its frequency. This rearrangement joins TRBV4-3 to TRBJ1-3. Germline loops: CDR1 LGHNA, CDR2 YSLEER. There are 16 residues in the CDR3. Here the CDR3 reads CASSQDTVTSGNTIYF.

By frequency, this clonotype registers medium-sized. The chain joins TRBV2 to TRBJ1-3; TCRdb reports TRBD1, a call that lacks DNA to check it against. This CDR3 region has 13 residues. Looked up from germline, CDR1 is SNHLY and CDR2 is FYNNEI. CDR3 loop: CASTPDRGNTIYF. The full variable domain, with the rest looked up from reference TRBV2 and TRBJ1-3, is EPEVTQTPSHQVTQMGQEVILRCVPISNHLYFYWYRQILGQKVEFLVSFYNNEISEKSEIFDDQFSVERPDGSNFTLKIRSTKLEDSAMYFCASTPDRGNTIYFGEGSWLTVV.

The rearrangement links TRBV12-3 or TRBV12-4 to TRBJ1-2. The CDR3 is 16 residues long. The CDR3 spells CASSFGLTGKVHGYTF.